These 3 T cell receptor beta chains were sequenced from one sample in a study of shared clonotypes between healthy human individuals. Data came from immunoSEQ multiplex PCR; TCRdb stores just in-frame clones and leaves some out. The table records 640,000 or so clones, around 72% of them present only once. The sequencing sample was made of memory CD4+ T cells sorted from blood. Indicated subset: CD45RA-negative fraction. The receptors come from a woman aged 25 to 39 in good health.

The V gene is TRBV14, the J gene TRBJ2-1; no reliable D call. Germline values: CDR1 SGHDN, CDR2 FVKESK. Trimming removed 0 bases from V and 4 bases from J, with 10 bases in between. The CDR3 length is 15 residues. CDR3: CASSQDWAIYNEQFF. As DNA, the CDR3 is TGTGCCAGCAGCCAAGATTGGGCTATATACAATGAGCAGTTCTTC. Using reference TRBV14 and TRBJ2-1 for the parts outside the CDR3, the full variable domain is EAGVTQFPSHSVIEKGQTVTLRCDPISGHDNLYWYRRVMGKEIKFLLHFVKESKQDESGMPNNRFLAERTGGTYSTLKVQPAELEDSGVYFCASSQDWAIYNEQFFGPGTRLTVL.

This chain links TRBV27 with TRBJ2-2; a weak D match, TRBD1 (6 bases). Trimming left V 6 bases short and J 5 bases short, with 19 bases between. The CDR3 has 16 amino acids. From germline, CDR1 is MNHEY and CDR2 SMNVEV (reference sequence). DNA for the CDR3: TGTGCCAGCAGGACCCAGCGGACTGACAGGACCGGGGAGCTGTTTTTT. Encoded protein: CASRTQRTDRTGELFF.

This clone has only one observation. The V and J genes are TRBV28 and TRBJ2-7; the D gene is possibly TRBD2 (6 bases). The CDR3 extends over 16 amino acids. CDR1 is MDHEN and CDR2 is SYDVKM in the germline V gene. V was pared by 5 bases and J by 4 bases, with 21 bases between. For the CDR3, the DNA is TGTGCCAGCAGTCCTTCGGGTGGGGGAGGAAAGTACGAGCAGTACTTC. Residues: CASSPSGGGGKYEQYF. Combining the CDR3 with reference TRBV28 and TRBJ2-7 gives the whole variable domain DVKVTQSSRYLVKRTGEKVFLECVQDMDHENMFWYRQDPGLGLRLIYFSYDVKMKEKGDIPEGYSVSREKKERFSLILESASTNQTSMYLCASSPSGGGGKYEQYFGPGTRLTVT.